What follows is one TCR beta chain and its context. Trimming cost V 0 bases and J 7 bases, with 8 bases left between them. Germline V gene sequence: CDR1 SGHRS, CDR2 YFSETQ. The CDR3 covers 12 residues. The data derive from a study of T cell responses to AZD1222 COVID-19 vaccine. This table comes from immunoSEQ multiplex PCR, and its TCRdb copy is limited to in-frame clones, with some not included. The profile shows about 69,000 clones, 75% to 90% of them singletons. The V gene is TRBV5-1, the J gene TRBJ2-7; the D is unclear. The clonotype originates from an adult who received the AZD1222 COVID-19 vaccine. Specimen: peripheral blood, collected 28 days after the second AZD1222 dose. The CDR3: CASSLARMEQYF. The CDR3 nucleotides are TGCGCCAGCAGCTTGGCCAGGATGGAGCAGTACTTC.